The next 27 T cell receptor beta chains were all read from a single sample in a study of cytomegalovirus exposure and HLA in healthy donors. Primers for the PCR totalled 60 Vbeta and 13 Jbeta. The protocol was immunoSEQ multiplex PCR, while the TCRdb copy is restricted to in-frame clones and leaves out a portion. The sample has fewer than 45,000 clones, and its top ten clones hold 1.8%. The sequenced sample consisted of PBMCs. The receptors originated from a woman in her 30s in good health and CMV-seronegative.

The chain links TRBV9 to TRBJ1-2; D possibly corresponds to TRBD1 (5 bases). This CDR3 has 15 residues. Trimming removed 0 bases from V and 4 bases from J, with 13 bases in between. Looked up from germline, CDR1 is SGDLS and CDR2 is YYNGEE. CDR3 loop: CASSVAPTETYGYTF. The CDR3 region has the DNA TGTGCCAGCAGCGTAGCCCCGACAGAAACCTATGGCTACACCTTC.

In the case of this clone: A junction end diverges from the germline sequence, so it may reflect a read error. The chain recombines TRBV6-6 with TRBJ2-7; 10 bases map to TRBD2. The CDR3 runs to 14 residues. Germline V gives CDR1 MNHNY, CDR2 SVGAGI (reference sequence). This CDR3 reads CASSGGAGGVSLHF. In DNA, the CDR3 is TGTGCCAGCAGCGGAGGAGCGGGAGGGGTCTCGCTCCACTTC.

V usage is TRBV15 and J usage is TRBJ1-5; 8 positions agree with TRBD1. V dropped 1 base and J dropped 4; count of bases not matched to a gene: 3. Germline CDR1 and CDR2: LNHNV and YYDKDF (reference sequence). This CDR3 comprises 15 residues. CDR3 coding DNA: TGTGCCACCAGCAGAGGGACAGGGAAAAATCAGCCCCAGCATTTT. It codes for CATSRGTGKNQPQHF.

CDR3 bases: TGTGCCAGCAGCCTAAGGGTCGGGAGAGACTCCTACGAGCAGTACTTC. Translated: CASSLRVGRDSYEQYF. The chain is built from TRBV7-2 and TRBJ2-7, with D tentatively TRBD2 (6 bases). The CDR3 has 16 residues. Germline V gene lookup returns CDR1 SGHTA and CDR2 FQGNSA. V shed 5 bases and J shed 0 bases, with 17 bases lying between them.

The chain is built from TRBV6-5 and TRBJ1-2; D is uncertain. The germline V and J ends were trimmed by 4 bases and 8 bases, with 14 bases remaining between them. The CDR3 has 13 residues. Per germline, CDR1 MNHEY and CDR2 SVGAGI. The CDR3 coding sequence is TGTGCCAGCAGTTTTCTCTCGGGTGTCGGCTACACCTTC. Amino acids: CASSFLSGVGYTF.

This chain connects TRBV28 to TRBJ2-7, with TRBD1 matching 8 bases. CDR1 is MDHEN, CDR2 SYDVKM, per germline. V dropped 6 bases and J dropped 2; count of bases not matched to a gene: 9. The CDR3 is 15 residues long. This CDR3 reads CASSQWGDRTYEQYF. The DNA of the CDR3 is TGTGCCAGCAGCCAGTGGGGGGACAGGACCTACGAGCAGTACTTC.

The chain has TRBV30 and TRBJ2-1, with D tentatively TRBD1 (6 bases). The CDR3 totals 16 residues. CDR1 and CDR2 (germline): GTSNPN, SVGIG (reference sequence). V lost 4 bases, J lost 2 bases, and 18 bases lay in between. Here the CDR3 DNA reads TGTGCCTGGACCTCCCAGGGGTCCAGGGCCTACAATGAGCAGTTCTTC. Translation: CAWTSQGSRAYNEQFF. Full variable domain (missing parts from reference TRBV30 and TRBJ2-1): SQTIHQWPATLVQPVGSPLSLECTVEGTSNPNLYWYRQAAGRGLQLLFYSVGIGQISSEVPQNLSASRPQDRQFILSSKKLLLSDSGFYLCAWTSQGSRAYNEQFFGPGTRLTVL.

The chain combines TRBV30 with TRBJ2-7; 12 bases map to TRBD1. The germline CDR1 and CDR2 sequences are GTSNPN and SVGIG (reference sequence). V was clipped by 2 bases and J by 4 bases; unmatched bases: 6. The CDR3 contains 15 residues. The CDR3 spells CAWSIGDRGLYEQYF. As DNA, the CDR3 is TGTGCCTGGAGTATAGGGGACAGGGGGCTTTACGAGCAGTACTTC.

J is TRBJ1-1 and V is TRBV4-2; the match to TRBD1 covers 9 bases. There are 16 residues in the CDR3. The germline gives CDR1 LGHNA, CDR2 YNFKEQ. After removal of 0 bases from V and 5 bases from J, the junction contained 7 bases not matched to a gene. In DNA form, the CDR3 reads TGTGCCAGCAGCCAAGAACTTAGGACAGGGGCAACTGAAGCTTTCTTT. This encodes CASSQELRTGATEAFF.

The V and J genes are TRBV6-6 and TRBJ1-1; 7 bases line up with TRBD1. The CDR3 is 11 residues long. Germline CDR1 MNHNY, CDR2 SVGAGI (reference sequence). Trimming at V came to 5 bases and at J to 8 bases, leaving 2 bases not matched to a gene. CDR3 amino acids: CASSQDREAFF. CDR3 DNA sequence: TGTGCCAGCAGTCAGGACAGGGAAGCTTTCTTT.

The chain carries TRBV21-1 and TRBJ1-2; TRBD1, the table's D call, lacks a check against the DNA. TRBV21-1 is listed as a pseudogene. CDR3 length: 13 amino acids. The CDR3 protein is CASSKDGQNGYTF. In nucleotides, the CDR3 is TGTGCCAGCAGCAAAGATGGCCAGAATGGCTACACCTTC.

The genes are TRBV28 and TRBJ1-4; 8 bases align to TRBD1. Germline CDR1 is MDHEN and CDR2 is SYDVKM. J gave up 4 bases and V 6 bases, and 7 bases lay outside the gene matches. This CDR3 has 15 residues. The CDR3 DNA is TGTGCCAGCAGCCCGCCGGACAGGGTTAATGAAAAACTGTTTTTT. This gives the protein CASSPPDRVNEKLFF.

This chain uses TRBV30 with TRBJ1-2, with D possibly TRBD1 on 6 matching bases. This CDR3 contains 15 residues. Germline CDR1 reads GTSNPN; CDR2 reads SVGIG (reference sequence). V dropped 0 bases and J dropped 1 base, with 12 bases sitting between them. The CDR3 protein is CAWSVGAGDNYGYTF. CDR3 bases: TGTGCCTGGAGTGTGGGGGCAGGGGATAACTATGGCTACACCTTC.

V is TRBV6-5 and J is TRBJ1-2; 8 bases are shared with TRBD1. V shed 4 bases, J shed 3 bases, and the junction held 1 base outside the gene matches. The germline V gene has CDR1 MNHEY and CDR2 SVGAGI. The CDR3 is 13 residues long. The CDR3 bases are TGTGCCAGCAGTTTGACAGGGGACTATGGCTACACCTTC. It is translated as CASSLTGDYGYTF.

The J gene is TRBJ2-5, the V gene TRBV7-2; TRBD2 might be the D (5 bases). The V gene's germline CDR1 is SGHTA and CDR2 FQGNSA. The CDR3 loop spans 18 amino acids. V lost 2 bases to trimming and J lost 0 bases, with 19 bases between them. In DNA, the CDR3 is TGTGCCAGCAGCTTATCAGGTATAACCCGGAGGTACCAAGAGACCCAGTACTTC. It codes for CASSLSGITRRYQETQYF.

The chain uses TRBV9 and TRBJ1-1; no reliable D call. V lost 0 bases, J lost 5 bases, and 11 bases lay in between. The germline V gene encodes CDR1 SGDLS and CDR2 YYNGEE. The CDR3 is 14 amino acids. The CDR3 DNA is TGTGCCAGCAGCGTAGCTTTAAGAGGGACTGAAGCTTTCTTT. As protein: CASSVALRGTEAFF. The variable domain in full, with the rest retrieved from reference TRBV9 and TRBJ1-1, is DSGVTQTPKHLITATGQRVTLRCSPRSGDLSVYWYQQSLDQGLQFLIQYYNGEERAKGNILERFSAQQFPDLHSELNLSSLELGDSALYFCASSVALRGTEAFFGQGTRLTVV.

This chain joins TRBV7-9 and TRBJ2-1, with D perhaps matching TRBD1 (6 bases). CDR1 is SEHNR and CDR2 is FQNEAQ in the germline V gene (reference sequence). The CDR3 consists of 14 residues. V was trimmed by 0 bases and J by 7 bases, leaving 10 bases between them. The CDR3 nucleotides are TGTGCCAGCAGCTTAGCGGCAGGGGAGAATGAGCAGTTCTTC. It specifies CASSLAAGENEQFF. Combining the CDR3 with reference TRBV7-9 and TRBJ2-1 gives the whole variable domain DTGVSQNPRHKITKRGQNVTFRCDPISEHNRLYWYRQTLGQGPEFLTYFQNEAQLEKSRLLSDRFSAERPKGSFSTLEIQRTEQGDSAMYLCASSLAAGENEQFFGPGTRLTVL.

This CDR3 is CASSAQLINYGYTF. CDR3 nucleotides: TGTGCCAGCAGTGCCCAACTGATTAACTATGGCTACACCTTC. The chain carries TRBV28 and TRBJ1-2; D is unresolved. Trimming stripped 5 bases from V and 1 base from J, with 11 bases between. The CDR3 covers 14 residues. Germline CDR1 MDHEN, CDR2 SYDVKM.

V usage is TRBV28 and J usage is TRBJ2-1; tentative D call: TRBD2 (5 bases). The V end was cut by 3 bases, the J end by 8 bases, with 17 bases between. Looked up from germline, CDR1 is MDHEN and CDR2 is SYDVKM. The CDR3 is made up of 15 amino acids. The CDR3 here is CASSFPPAGGDEQFF. The CDR3 nucleotides are TGTGCCAGCAGTTTTCCTCCTGCGGGTGGGGATGAGCAGTTCTTC.

This chain joins TRBV6-4 and TRBJ2-3; TRBD2 matches at 13 bases. Germline CDR1 MRHNA, CDR2 SNTAGT. The V and J ends lost 3 bases and 5 bases, in that order; junction bases with no gene match: 2. This CDR3 is 15 amino acids long. CDR3 DNA sequence: TGTGCCAGCAGTGAAGGACTAGCGGGAGTAGATACGCAGTATTTT. It specifies CASSEGLAGVDTQYF.

This sequence joins TRBV19 and TRBJ2-7; D might be TRBD1 (6 bases). The CDR3 has 17 residues. Trimming shortened V by 1 base and J by 2 bases, and 18 bases separated the two germline ends. Germline CDR1 reads LNHDA; CDR2 reads SQIVND (reference sequence). The CDR3 loop is CASSIATLGARTYEQYF. As DNA, the CDR3 is TGTGCCAGTAGTATAGCCACGTTGGGGGCTCGAACCTACGAGCAGTACTTC.

V and J are TRBV4-3 and TRBJ2-5; 7 bases align to TRBD1. The V segment lost 3 bases and the J segment 4 bases; nucleotides outside the gene matches: 14. The germline V gene has CDR1 LGHNA and CDR2 YSLEER. The CDR3 totals 17 residues. Written as DNA, the CDR3 is TGCGCCAGCAGCCAGGAACAGGGACAGCTCGGAGGAGAGACCCAGTACTTC. Translation gives CASSQEQGQLGGETQYF.

The chain couples TRBV7-9 to TRBJ2-1; TRBD2 agrees at 7 bases. The CDR3 totals 16 residues. The junction had 13 bases not matched to a gene; V was cut back by 1 base and J by 10 bases. Germline CDR1 SEHNR, CDR2 FQNEAQ (reference sequence). Here the CDR3 DNA reads TGTGCCAGCAGCTTAGTGATTGCGGGAGTCGGCAACGAGCAGTTCTTC. Translating it yields CASSLVIAGVGNEQFF. The full variable domain, in which reference TRBV7-9 and TRBJ2-1 provide the parts outside the CDR3, is DTGVSQNPRHKITKRGQNVTFRCDPISEHNRLYWYRQTLGQGPEFLTYFQNEAQLEKSRLLSDRFSAERPKGSFSTLEIQRTEQGDSAMYLCASSLVIAGVGNEQFFGPGTRLTVL.

This rearrangement joins TRBV7-3 to TRBJ1-1; D might be TRBD1 (5 bases). Germline V gene lookup returns CDR1 SGHTA and CDR2 FQGTGA. V was pared by 5 bases and J by 7 bases, with 14 bases between. CDR3 length: 13 amino acids. The CDR3 is CASSITSGGEAFF. The CDR3 region has the DNA TGTGCCAGCAGCATTACATCGGGGGGTGAAGCTTTCTTT.

Of note for this clone: Other nucleotide sequences from this sample produce the same CDR3. This chain joins TRBV19 and TRBJ1-2, with D unclear. This CDR3 contains 12 residues. Germline V lookup: CDR1 LNHDA, CDR2 SQIVND (reference sequence). Trimming took off 6 bases at V and 5 bases at J, with 10 bases between the two ends. This CDR3 reads CASRSGNYGYTF. The DNA of the CDR3 is TGTGCCAGTAGATCGGGAAATTATGGCTACACCTTC. The whole variable domain, filled in from reference TRBV19 and TRBJ1-2, reads DGGITQSPKYLFRKEGQNVTLSCEQNLNHDAMYWYRQDPGQGLRLIYYSQIVNDFQKGDIAEGYSVSREKKESFPLTVTSAQKNPTAFYLCASRSGNYGYTFGSGTRLTVV.

The J gene is TRBJ1-2, the V gene TRBV7-6; 7 nucleotides line up with TRBD1. Trimming removed 1 base from V and 7 bases from J; junction bases left unmatched: 6. This CDR3 comprises 14 residues. From germline, CDR1 is SGHVS and CDR2 FNYEAQ. The CDR3 reads CASSLGGTVSGYTF. The CDR3 bases are TGTGCCAGCAGCTTAGGGGGGACAGTCTCTGGCTACACCTTC.

Written as DNA, the CDR3 is TGTGCCTGGAGTGCAGCCAGGGGATCCTACGAGCAGTACTTC. Amino acid sequence: CAWSAARGSYEQYF. The genes are TRBV30 and TRBJ2-7; a possible D gene is TRBD1 (6 bases). The CDR3 covers 14 residues. The V gene lost 1 base and the J gene lost 1 base, with 11 bases spanning the gap. Germline CDR1 GTSNPN, CDR2 SVGIG (reference sequence). Combining the CDR3 with reference TRBV30 and TRBJ2-7 gives the whole variable domain SQTIHQWPATLVQPVGSPLSLECTVEGTSNPNLYWYRQAAGRGLQLLFYSVGIGQISSEVPQNLSASRPQDRQFILSSKKLLLSDSGFYLCAWSAARGSYEQYFGPGTRLTVT.